The T cell receptor beta chain described here comes from a study of OX40 agonist ivuxolimab in advanced cancers. Only in-frame clones appear in the TCRdb table, and some are missing; sequencing was by immunoSEQ multiplex PCR. Of about 58,000 clones listed, 83% are singletons. Per germline, CDR1 MDHEN and CDR2 SYDVKM. This CDR3 is 16 amino acids long. V was trimmed by 3 bases and J by 1 base, leaving 13 bases between them. Points on this clone: Its antigen is not known.

General study findings and limits: Averaged across samples, CD8+ T cells carried more expanded clones than CD4+ did.

This rearrangement joins TRBV28 to TRBJ1-5; D remains unclear. This receptor was identified in an adult with an advanced solid tumor such as melanoma, head and neck, liver or kidney cancer. The starting material was CD4+ or CD8+ T cells sorted from blood, obtained in a trial of the OX40 agonist ivuxolimab. CDR3 DNA sequence: TGTGCCAGCAGTTTCGGTAGGATCCGCAGCAATCAGCCCCAGCATTTT. The encoded protein is CASSFGRIRSNQPQHF. The whole variable domain, remainder taken from reference TRBV28 and TRBJ1-5, is DVKVTQSSRYLVKRTGEKVFLECVQDMDHENMFWYRQDPGLGLRLIYFSYDVKMKEKGDIPEGYSVSREKKERFSLILESASTNQTSMYLCASSFGRIRSNQPQHFGDGTRLSIL.